Each of the 16 T cell receptor beta chains below was sequenced from the same sample in a study of cytomegalovirus exposure and HLA in healthy donors. The primer mix had 60 Vbeta and 13 Jbeta primers. Here immunoSEQ multiplex PCR was the method, and the copy in TCRdb shows in-frame clones only, minus some. Counted here are about 190,000 clones, about 77% occurring once; the ten biggest clones make up over 4%. The material sequenced was PBMCs. All receptors come from a man aged 25-40 years in good health and CMV-seropositive.

This clone appeared once. The rearrangement joins TRBV6-5 to TRBJ2-3, with D possibly matching TRBD2 (6 bases). V was trimmed by 2 bases and J by 1 base, leaving 10 bases between them. From germline, CDR1 is MNHEY and CDR2 SVGAGI. The length of the CDR3 is 15 residues. The CDR3 region has the DNA TGTGCCAGCAGTTACGCGGGGAGGCGCACAGATACGCAGTATTTT. This sequence encodes CASSYAGRRTDTQYF.

This clone has just a few counts. The chain employs TRBV1 and TRBJ2-7; the D call of TRBD2 is as the table states it, not checked on the DNA. TRBV1 is designated a pseudogene. The CDR3 contains 14 residues. The CDR3 DNA reads as TGCACCAGCAGCCGACCGAGGCCCCAATACGAGCAGTACTTC. Encoded protein: CTSSRPRPQYEQYF.

This chain uses TRBV27 with TRBJ1-2, with D possibly being TRBD1 (6 bases). CDR3 length: 16 residues. V shed 0 bases and J shed 0 bases, with 11 bases lying between them. The germline V gene has CDR1 MNHEY and CDR2 SMNVEV (reference sequence). Here the CDR3 reads CASSLSGQWANYGYTF. The CDR3 region has the DNA TGTGCCAGCAGTTTATCAGGACAGTGGGCTAACTATGGCTACACCTTC.

The V call is TRBV11-3, the J call TRBJ2-7; tentative D call: TRBD2 (5 bases). The CDR3 extends over 15 amino acids. Trimming shortened V by 1 base and J by 0 bases, and 10 bases separated the two germline ends. Germline-derived CDR1 and CDR2 are SGHNT and YENEEA. CDR3 residues: CASSLGTPPSYEQYF. The DNA of the CDR3 is TGTGCCAGCAGCTTAGGGACTCCTCCCTCCTACGAGCAGTACTTC.

The J gene is TRBJ1-6, the V gene TRBV5-1; 7 nucleotides align to TRBD1. Germline lookup yields CDR1 SGHRS and CDR2 YFSETQ. J was trimmed by 9 bases and V by 0 bases; bases with no gene match: 3. The CDR3 is 14 amino acids. The CDR3 region has the DNA TGCGCCAGCAGCTTGGACAGGGGCCCTTCACCCCTCCACTTT. Translation: CASSLDRGPSPLHF.

Regarding this clone: Its ends do not fully match the called genes, so a read error is possible. V and J are TRBV2 and TRBJ2-5; D call uncertain. Looked up from germline, CDR1 is SNHLY and CDR2 is FYNNEI. This CDR3 contains 13 residues. The CDR3 DNA reads TGTGCCAGCAGTGAACTGGTGAGAGAGGCCCAGTACTTC. Protein product: CASSELVREAQYF.

V is TRBV7-8 and J is TRBJ2-7; TRBD2 aligns across 7 bases. V dropped 0 bases and J dropped 5; count of bases not matched to a gene: 1. The CDR3 extends over 13 amino acids. Germline values: CDR1 SGHVS, CDR2 FQNEAQ. The CDR3 here is CASSLAGRDEQYF. The CDR3 nucleotides are TGTGCCAGCAGCTTAGCGGGGAGGGACGAGCAGTACTTC.

DNA of the CDR3: TGTGCCTGGAGCCGCGGGAGTTACACCGGGGAGCTGTTTTTT. Translating gives CAWSRGSYTGELFF. V is TRBV30 and J is TRBJ2-2, with 7 positions matching TRBD2. Trimming at V came to 3 bases and at J to 3 bases, leaving 4 bases not matched to a gene. The CDR3 spans 14 residues. In germline, CDR1 is GTSNPN, CDR2 SVGIG (reference sequence).

This clone came up a few times. The V call is TRBV9, the J call TRBJ2-1; TRBD2 agrees at 12 bases. Germline V CDR1 and CDR2: SGDLS, YYNGEE. This CDR3 region has 16 residues. Trimming at V came to 3 bases and at J to 4 bases, leaving 5 bases not matched to a gene. CDR3 sequence reads: CASSARTSGAYNEQFF. The CDR3 DNA reads TGTGCCAGCAGCGCGCGGACTAGCGGGGCTTACAATGAGCAGTTCTTC.

The chain combines TRBV6-5 with TRBJ2-3, with 14 bases matching TRBD2. Germline V gene data show CDR1 as MNHEY and CDR2 as SVGAGI. The CDR3 contains 16 residues. The V gene end was trimmed by 4 bases and the J gene end by 4 bases; junction bases not matched to a gene: 4. The chain's CDR3 is CASSSGLAGASDTQYF. The CDR3 nucleotides are TGTGCCAGCAGTTCGGGACTAGCGGGGGCATCAGATACGCAGTATTTT.

V gene TRBV5-4 combines with J gene TRBJ2-5; TRBD2 matches at 12 bases. V was clipped by 2 bases and J by 3 bases; unmatched bases: 5. Germline-derived CDR1 and CDR2 are SGHNT and YYREEE (reference sequence). The CDR3 spans 16 residues. Written as DNA, the CDR3 is TGTGCCAGCAGCTTCCGACTAGCGGGAGACGAAGAGACCCAGTACTTC. This gives the protein CASSFRLAGDEETQYF.

The rearrangement uses TRBV7-2 and TRBJ2-3, with a weak D call TRBD2 (5 bases). Germline lookup yields CDR1 SGHTA and CDR2 FQGNSA. The germline V and J ends were trimmed by 6 bases and 8 bases, with 18 bases remaining between them. This CDR3 has 14 amino acids. CDR3 sequence: CASSPLTAAGTQYF. CDR3 nucleotides: TGTGCCAGCAGTCCACTTACCGCTGCGGGTACGCAGTATTTT.

This chain links TRBV9 with TRBJ2-7, with D perhaps TRBD1 (5 bases). The CDR3 is made up of 15 amino acids. V was cut by 0 bases and J by 0 bases, with 10 bases left in between. Looked up from germline, CDR1 is SGDLS and CDR2 is YYNGEE. This chain's CDR3 is CASSVEGSPSYEQYF. The CDR3 DNA reads as TGTGCCAGCAGCGTAGAGGGGTCGCCCTCCTACGAGCAGTACTTC.

This clone was counted only a few times. The chain uses TRBV5-1 and TRBJ2-1, with D perhaps TRBD2 (6 bases). Trimming removed 4 bases from V and 8 bases from J, with 13 bases in between. Per germline, CDR1 SGHRS and CDR2 YFSETQ. CDR3 length: 13 amino acids. Written as DNA, the CDR3 is TGCGCCAGCAGCATTGGGACTTATTATGAGCAGTTCTTC. It encodes CASSIGTYYEQFF.

This clone was detected once. CDR3 region: CASSPRLLSYGYTF. The DNA for the CDR3 is TGTGCCAGCAGCCCTCGACTGCTATCCTATGGCTACACCTTC. The chain links TRBV16 to TRBJ1-2; D gene ambiguous. V was cut by 4 bases and J by 4 bases, with 13 bases left in between. Germline loops: CDR1 KGHSY, CDR2 FQNENV. The CDR3 contains 14 residues.

This clone has just one count. The chain combines TRBV28 with TRBJ2-3; 12 nucleotides line up with TRBD2. J lost 5 bases, V lost 2 bases, and 5 bases had no gene match. The CDR3 extends over 16 amino acids. CDR1 is MDHEN and CDR2 is SYDVKM in the germline V gene. CDR3 in DNA: TGTGCCAGCAGTTTACTTCTAGCGGGAGGGCAAGATACGCAGTATTTT. Protein: CASSLLLAGGQDTQYF.